The 12 T cell receptor beta chains below come from one sample, sequenced in a study of neurological immune-mediated disorders. MiXCR, applied by TCRdb to the 5' RACE reads, yields one record per CDR3 protein. The sample lists some 30,000 distinct CDR3 sequences; about 4.5% were seen once. Sequencing was performed on PBMCs. Source of these receptors: a man aged 18 to 30 in good health.

This clonotype has at least ten counts. This chain uses TRBV20-1 with TRBJ2-3; 15 bases match TRBD2. The CDR3 is 13 amino acids. Germline CDR1 reads DFQATT; CDR2 reads SNEGSKA (reference sequence). The trim removed 8 bases at V and 6 bases at J, leaving 3 bases unmatched. The CDR3 sequence: CSFGTSGGDTQYF. CDR3 coding DNA: TGCAGTTTCGGGACTAGCGGGGGGGATACGCAGTATTTT.

This clonotype was detected ten times or more. J is TRBJ2-7 and V is TRBV7-8; 10 bases fit TRBD1. V lost 5 bases to trimming and J lost 2 bases; unmatched junction nucleotides: 3. The CDR3 covers 14 residues. From germline, CDR1 is SGHVS and CDR2 FQNEAQ. The CDR3 nucleotides read TGTGCCAGCAGCGGGGGGACAGGGGCCTACGAGCAGTACTTC. Protein: CASSGGTGAYEQYF.

Ten or more counts support this clonotype. V usage is TRBV7-6 and J usage is TRBJ1-1; D call uncertain. Trimming removed 2 bases at V and 1 base at J, with 5 bases between. The CDR3 contains 13 residues. Per germline, CDR1 SGHVS and CDR2 FNYEAQ. The chain's CDR3 is CASSLNGNTEAFF. The CDR3 DNA reads as TGTGCCAGCAGCTTAAACGGGAACACTGAAGCTTTCTTT. Combining the CDR3 with reference TRBV7-6 and TRBJ1-1 gives the whole variable domain GAGVSQSPRYKVTKRGQDVALRCDPISGHVSLYWYRQALGQGPEFLTYFNYEAQQDKSGLPNDRFSAERPEGSISTLTIQRTEQRDSAMYRCASSLNGNTEAFFGQGTRLTVV.

This clonotype was counted ten times or more. This chain connects TRBV5-1 to TRBJ1-2; no reliable D call. Trimming shortened V by 4 bases and J by 4 bases, and 17 bases separated the two germline ends. CDR1 SGHRS and CDR2 YFSETQ come from the germline V gene. The CDR3 runs to 15 residues. The CDR3 DNA reads TGCGCCAGCAGCCCCGGACGGACGACTGGCTATGGCTACACCTTC. Residues: CASSPGRTTGYGYTF. The full variable domain, rest sourced from reference TRBV5-1 and TRBJ1-2, is KAGVTQTPRYLIKTRGQQVTLSCSPISGHRSVSWYQQTPGQGLQFLFEYFSETQRNKGNFPGRFSGRQFSNSRSEMNVSTLELGDSALYLCASSPGRTTGYGYTFGSGTRLTVV.

Many counts were recorded for this clonotype. The chain uses TRBV12-3 or TRBV12-4 and TRBJ2-3; D unresolved. This CDR3 region has 15 residues. V lost 7 bases and J 8 bases, leaving 22 bases between the germline ends. This chain's CDR3 is CASTVLGSPGSTQYF. CDR3 coding DNA: TGTGCCAGCACCGTCTTGGGATCCCCCGGTAGTACGCAGTATTTT.

This clonotype was picked up many times. The CDR3 nucleotides read TGCGCCAGCAGCCCAGTGCCGGGAGAAGAGACCCAGTACTTC. This codes for CASSPVPGEETQYF. V usage is TRBV5-1 and J usage is TRBJ2-5; the D gene is possibly TRBD2 (6 bases). The CDR3 spans 14 residues. The germline CDR1 and CDR2 sequences are SGHRS and YFSETQ. Trimming removed 4 bases from V and 3 bases from J, with 13 bases in between.

There are many counts of this clonotype. The V call is TRBV7-9, the J call TRBJ2-5, with D perhaps matching TRBD1 or TRBD2 (5 bases each). With 3 bases removed from V and 7 bases from J, the gap between germline ends came to 15 bases. This CDR3 is built from 14 residues. CDR1 and CDR2 from the germline V gene are SEHNR and FQNEAQ (reference sequence). The CDR3 sequence is CASSFPGTRGTQYF. The CDR3 DNA sequence: TGTGCCAGCAGCTTCCCCGGGACCCGTGGGACCCAGTACTTC.

This clonotype was observed many times. V is TRBV5-1 and J is TRBJ2-7, with TRBD1 matching over 7 bases. CDR1 is SGHRS, CDR2 YFSETQ, per germline. The J segment lost 3 bases and the V segment lost 0 bases, leaving 3 bases of the junction unmatched. CDR3 length: 14 residues. The CDR3 coding sequence is TGCGCCAGCAGCTTGGTAGGGGGCTTCTACGAGCAGTACTTC. It codes for CASSLVGGFYEQYF. The complete variable domain, with remaining parts taken from reference TRBV5-1 and TRBJ2-7, reads KAGVTQTPRYLIKTRGQQVTLSCSPISGHRSVSWYQQTPGQGLQFLFEYFSETQRNKGNFPGRFSGRQFSNSRSEMNVSTLELGDSALYLCASSLVGGFYEQYFGPGTRLTVT.

This clonotype was seen at least ten times. The chain couples TRBV20-1 to TRBJ2-1; TRBD1 matches 8 bases. Trimming at V came to 6 bases and at J to 7 bases, leaving 11 bases not matched to a gene. CDR3 length equals 14 residues. Germline CDR1 and CDR2: DFQATT and SNEGSKA (reference sequence). CDR3 sequence reads: CSAGRQGAWNEQFF. The CDR3 nucleotides are TGCAGTGCGGGGCGGCAGGGGGCATGGAATGAGCAGTTCTTC.

The chain couples TRBV5-1 to TRBJ1-4, with D possibly TRBD1 on 6 matching bases. Trimming stripped 0 bases from V and 3 bases from J, with 9 bases between. Germline V CDR1 and CDR2: SGHRS, YFSETQ. This CDR3 has 15 amino acids. The CDR3 bases are TGCGCCAGCAGCTTGGTGGGGGCGGCTAATGAAAAACTGTTTTTT. Amino acids: CASSLVGAANEKLFF.

This clonotype was seen many times. The chain recombines TRBV5-4 with TRBJ1-1; 10 nucleotides match TRBD1. Germline V gene data show CDR1 as SGHNT and CDR2 as YYREEE (reference sequence). V lost 4 bases to trimming and J lost 3 bases; unmatched junction nucleotides: 6. CDR3 length: 15 residues. The CDR3 loop reads CASSQNGQGDTEAFF. The CDR3 nucleotides are TGTGCCAGCAGCCAGAACGGACAGGGGGACACTGAAGCTTTCTTT. Filled out from reference TRBV5-4 and TRBJ1-1, the complete variable domain reads ETGVTQSPTHLIKTRGQQVTLRCSSQSGHNTVSWYQQALGQGPQFIFQYYREEENGRGNFPPRFSGLQFPNYSSELNVNALELDDSALYLCASSQNGQGDTEAFFGQGTRLTVV.

This clonotype has just one count. The rearrangement joins TRBV4-3 to TRBJ1-5, with TRBD1 as a possible D gene (5 bases). Germline lookup yields CDR1 LGHNA and CDR2 YSLEER. Deletions cut 2 bases from V and 3 bases from J, with 11 bases between. The CDR3 covers 15 residues. The DNA of the CDR3 is TGCGCCAGCAGCCAATGGACATGGGACAATCAGCCCCAGCATTTT. This translates into CASSQWTWDNQPQHF.